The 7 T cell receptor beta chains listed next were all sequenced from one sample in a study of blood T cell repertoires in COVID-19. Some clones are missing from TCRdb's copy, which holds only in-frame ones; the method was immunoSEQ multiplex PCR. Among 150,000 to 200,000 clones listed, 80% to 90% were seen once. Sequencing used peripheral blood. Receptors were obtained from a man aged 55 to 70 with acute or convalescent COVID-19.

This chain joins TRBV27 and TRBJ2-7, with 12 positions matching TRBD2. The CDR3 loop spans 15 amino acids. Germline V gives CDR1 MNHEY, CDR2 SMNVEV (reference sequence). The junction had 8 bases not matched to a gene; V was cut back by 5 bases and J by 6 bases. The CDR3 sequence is CASSLILTSGGEQYF. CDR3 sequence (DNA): TGTGCCAGCAGTCTAATACTGACTAGCGGGGGCGAGCAGTACTTC.

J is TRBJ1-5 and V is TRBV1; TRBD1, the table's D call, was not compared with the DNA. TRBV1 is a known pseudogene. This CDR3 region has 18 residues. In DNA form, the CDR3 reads TGCACCAGCAGCCAAGTTCTGGGCCAGGGTCGGAGCAATCAGCCCCAGCATTTT. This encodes CTSSQVLGQGRSNQPQHF.

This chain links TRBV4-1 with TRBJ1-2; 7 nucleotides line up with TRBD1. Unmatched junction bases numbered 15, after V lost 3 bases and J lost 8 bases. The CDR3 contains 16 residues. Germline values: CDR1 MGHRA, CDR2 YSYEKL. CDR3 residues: CASSQFLRDSLWGYTF. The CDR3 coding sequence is TGCGCCAGCAGCCAGTTCCTCAGGGACAGCCTTTGGGGCTACACCTTC.

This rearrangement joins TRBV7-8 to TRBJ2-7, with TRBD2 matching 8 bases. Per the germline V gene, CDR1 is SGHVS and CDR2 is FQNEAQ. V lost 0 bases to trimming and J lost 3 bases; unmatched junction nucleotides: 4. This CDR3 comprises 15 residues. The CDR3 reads CASSLALAGSYEQYF. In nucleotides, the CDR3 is TGTGCCAGCAGCTTAGCGTTAGCGGGAAGCTACGAGCAGTACTTC.

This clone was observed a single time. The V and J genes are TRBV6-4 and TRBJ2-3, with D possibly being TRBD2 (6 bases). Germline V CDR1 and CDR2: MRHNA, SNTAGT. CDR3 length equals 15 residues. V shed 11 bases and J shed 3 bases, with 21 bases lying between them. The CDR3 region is CARRYPREWTDTQYF. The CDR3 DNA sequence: TGTGCCCGACGATACCCCCGGGAGTGGACAGATACGCAGTATTTT.

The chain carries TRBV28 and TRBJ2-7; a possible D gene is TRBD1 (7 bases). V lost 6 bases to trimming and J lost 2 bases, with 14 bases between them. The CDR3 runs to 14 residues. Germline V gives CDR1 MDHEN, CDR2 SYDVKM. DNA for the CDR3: TGTGCCAGCAGGCGGGACAGAGGAACCTACGAGCAGTACTTC. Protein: CASRRDRGTYEQYF.

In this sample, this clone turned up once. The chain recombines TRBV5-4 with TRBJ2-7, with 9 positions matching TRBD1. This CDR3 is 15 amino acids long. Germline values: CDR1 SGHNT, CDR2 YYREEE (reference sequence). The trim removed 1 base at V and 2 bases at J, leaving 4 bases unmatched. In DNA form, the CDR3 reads TGTGCCAGCAGCTTGAGCGGGACAGGGACCTACGAGCAGTACTTC. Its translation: CASSLSGTGTYEQYF.